This T cell receptor (beta chain) was recorded in a study of brain T cells in children with intractable seizures. Sequencing used immunoSEQ multiplex PCR; TCRdb keeps in-frame clones, though not all of them. Here the sample spans 110,000 or so clones, roughly 94% being singletons. About this clone itself: Antigen: not known.

Overall study findings and caveats: Pre-surgery blood may have been undersampled, hiding some clones. HCMV serostatus was not known, and viral specificity came from CDR3 similarity only.

The sequenced cases were selected for having the highest brain T cell transcript signatures. At least one anti-epileptic drug was given before surgery. Per the germline V gene, CDR1 is SGHVS and CDR2 is FNYEAQ. The CDR3 spans 17 residues. Trimming cost V 5 bases and J 5 bases; bases outside gene matches: 12. The sequence was collected from a boy younger than two with hemimegalencephaly and intractable seizures. The V and J genes are TRBV7-6 and TRBJ2-2; TRBD1 agrees at 9 bases. The material was peripheral blood, obtained at surgery. CDR3 protein: CASSAHPGQGRTGELFF. The CDR3 bases are TGTGCCAGCAGCGCGCATCCGGGACAGGGTCGAACCGGGGAGCTGTTTTTT.